The text below deals with one TCR beta chain. This sample stems from a study of PD-L1 blockade in urothelial cancer. Study details: Between 0 and 3 prior chemotherapy regimens had been given to patients.

The protocol was immunoSEQ multiplex PCR, while the TCRdb copy is restricted to in-frame clones and leaves out a portion. The data hold tens of thousands of clones, with approximately 80% observed a single time. The CDR3 consists of 16 residues. Germline V gene data show CDR1 as MNHNY and CDR2 as SVGAGI (reference sequence). The V and J ends lost 4 bases and 0 bases, in that order; junction bases with no gene match: 4. Sample: PBMCs, taken around atezolizumab (anti-PD-L1) treatment. This TCR was recovered from a man between 65 and 85 years old with urothelial cancer. The chain is built from TRBV6-6 and TRBJ1-4; 8 bases agree with TRBD1. CDR3 sequence: CASSSKTGATNEKLFF. The CDR3 DNA reads as TGTGCCAGCAGTTCAAAGACAGGGGCAACTAATGAAAAACTGTTTTTT.